This T cell receptor (beta chain) was obtained from a study of blood T cells in healthy people across ages. The V segment lost 0 bases and the J segment 3 bases; nucleotides outside the gene matches: 6. Germline CDR1 is LGHNA and CDR2 is YSLEER. The CDR3 totals 17 residues. Through a sample-barcoded 5' primer and a J-beta primer mix, a second PCR was run for roughly 6 to 12 cycles. TCRdb re-analysed the 5' RACE reads in MiXCR, keeping a single row per CDR3 protein. The data contain 1.8 million or so distinct CDR3 sequences, roughly 43% of them seen just once; the ten biggest clones take up under 25%.

The source material was blood. This sequence joins TRBV4-3 and TRBJ2-1; 9 bases align to TRBD2. The sequence derives from a human donor in good health. CDR3 DNA: TGCGCCAGCAGCCAAGATTATAGCGGGGGCTTCTACAATGAGCAGTTCTTC. Its translation: CASSQDYSGGFYNEQFF.